The rows below give T cell receptor beta chains drawn from one sample of a study of OX40 agonist ivuxolimab in advanced cancers. Sequenced by immunoSEQ multiplex PCR; TCRdb stores in-frame clones only, minus some. The sample yields 100,000 or so clones, roughly 94% seen once. This specimen consisted of CD4+ or CD8+ T cells sorted from blood, obtained in a trial of the OX40 agonist ivuxolimab. The receptors here all came from an adult with an advanced solid tumor such as melanoma, head and neck, liver or kidney cancer. CDR3s include the opening cysteine and the closing phenylalanine or tryptophan. Fields, in order: clone size, D gene, J gene, V gene, CDR3 DNA, CDR3 protein. The D gene is left open where the match is weak. Only some rows state a clone size, as once, few, many or a class for expanded clones.

NA | TRBD1 | TRBJ2-7 | TRBV28 | TGTGCCAGCACCGGGACAGCTTACGAGCAGTACTTC | CASTGTAYEQYF
NA | NA | TRBJ1-3 | TRBV9 | TGTGCCAGCAGCGCCCCTTGGGGGGATGAACCTGGAAACACCATATATTTT | CASSAPWGDEPGNTIYF
NA | NA | TRBJ2-7 | TRBV11-3 | TGTGCCAGCAGCTTATTGGACAGACCCTACGAGCAGTACTTC | CASSLLDRPYEQYF
NA | NA | TRBJ2-5 | TRBV7-2 | TGTGCCAGCAGCCCCCGACGGGAGACCCAGTACTTC | CASSPRRETQYF
once | TRBD2 | TRBJ2-7 | TRBV6-5 | TGTGCCAGCACTAGCGGGAACCGGCAGTACTTC | CASTSGNRQYF
NA | NA | TRBJ2-1 | TRBV4-3 | TGCGCCAGCAGCCAACTAGAGGGAAACTACAATGAGCAGTTCTTC | CASSQLEGNYNEQFF
once | NA | TRBJ1-5 | TRBV5-8 | TGTGCCAGCAGCCGCGACGGCAATCAGCCCCAGCATTTT | CASSRDGNQPQHF
NA | NA | TRBJ2-3 | TRBV9 | TGTGCCAGCAGCGTAGGTGGGGATCCAGATTCGCAGTATTTT | CASSVGGDPDSQYF
NA | TRBD2 | TRBJ2-3 | TRBV5-1 | TGCGCCAGCAGCCCGACACTAGCGGGTAACACAGATACGCAGTATTTT | CASSPTLAGNTDTQYF
NA | NA | TRBJ1-1 | TRBV6-6 | TGTGCCAGCAGCCGTCCGAGAGACGGGGGTGAAGCTTTCTTT | CASSRPRDGGEAFF
once | NA | TRBJ2-5 | TRBV7-2 | TGTGCCAGCAGCCCCGGGGGGACACAAGAGACCCAGTACTTC | CASSPGGTQETQYF
once | TRBD1 | TRBJ2-7 | TRBV27 | TGTGCCAGCAGACGTACAGGGGGCGTCTACGAGCAGTACTTC | CASRRTGGVYEQYF
once | NA | TRBJ1-3 | TRBV5-5 | TGTGCCAGCAACCACCCCGGACGGGACTCTGGAAACACCATATATTTT | CASNHPGRDSGNTIYF
NA | TRBD1 | TRBJ1-2 | TRBV5-1 | TGCGCCAGCAGCGCGAGACAGGGGGTTAACTATGGCTACACCTTC | CASSARQGVNYGYTF
NA | NA | TRBJ2-3 | TRBV28 | TGTGCCAGCAGTTCCCCTGGAGATAGCACAGATACGCAGTATTTT | CASSSPGDSTDTQYF
NA | NA | TRBJ1-1 | TRBV4-2 | TGTGCCAGCAGCTTGGGGACACCTCTGGAGAACACTGAAGCTTTCTTT | CASSLGTPLENTEAFF
NA | NA | TRBJ1-6 | TRBV5-1 | TGCGCCAGCAGCTTGGACGACTCTTCACCCCTCCACTTT | CASSLDDSSPLHF
NA | NA | TRBJ1-2 | TRBV5-4 | TGTGCCAGCAGCTGGGGGGCTACAGGAGCGTATGGCTACACCTTC | CASSWGATGAYGYTF
NA | NA | TRBJ1-3 | TRBV18 | TGTGCCAGCTCAGCGGGACCGCTCTCTGGAAACACCATATATTTT | CASSAGPLSGNTIYF
NA | NA | TRBJ2-7 | TRBV5-6 | TGTGCCAGCAGCTTTCAGGGCTCAGACTACGAGCAGTACTTC | CASSFQGSDYEQYF
once | NA | TRBJ1-4 | TRBV5-6 | TGTGCCAGCAGCTTGGGTGGACGAGCTTTTGCAACTAATGAAAAACTGTTTTTT | CASSLGGRAFATNEKLFF
once | NA | TRBJ2-6 | TRBV11-2 | TGTGCCAGCAGCTTAGGGGGGGGCACAAGCTCTGGGGCCAACGTCCTGACTTTC | CASSLGGGTSSGANVLTF
NA | TRBD1 | TRBJ1-2 | TRBV5-5 | TGTGCCAGCAGCTTGGAGGGACAGGAGGTCTATGGCTACACCTTC | CASSLEGQEVYGYTF
NA | NA | TRBJ1-2 | TRBV6-1 | TGTGCCAGCTCCCCGGGTGGGGGGCAGGTGAGTGGCTACACCTTC | CASSPGGGQVSGYTF
NA | TRBD1 | TRBJ2-7 | TRBV15 | TGTGCCACCAGCAGAGGGGGGACAGGGAGCTCCTACGAGCAGTACTTC | CATSRGGTGSSYEQYF
few | TRBD2 | TRBJ2-7 | TRBV7-2 | TGTGCCAGCAGGCCTGGACTAGCGGGAATGAGCGAGCAGTACTTC | CASRPGLAGMSEQYF
NA | NA | TRBJ2-7 | TRBV5-1 | TGCGCCAGCAGCATGGACAGCCCCAACGAGCAGTACTTC | CASSMDSPNEQYF
few | NA | TRBJ2-5 | TRBV7-2 | TGTGCCAGCAGCTTAGCGGGGGGGCGGGAGACCCAGTACTTC | CASSLAGGRETQYF
NA | TRBD1 | TRBJ1-5 | TRBV27 | TGTGCCAGCAGTTTATTTGGGGGCGGACAGGGGTGGTTCAATCAGCCCCAGCATTTT | CASSLFGGGQGWFNQPQHF
NA | NA | TRBJ1-5 | TRBV19 | TGTGCCAGTAGTACGGCGGGGAGTGGCAATCAGCCCCAGCATTTT | CASSTAGSGNQPQHF
once | TRBD1 | TRBJ1-1 | TRBV5-1 | TGCGCCAGCAGCCTGACGGGACAGCCTCGGAACACTGAAGCTTTCTTT | CASSLTGQPRNTEAFF
NA | NA | TRBJ1-6 | TRBV27 | TGTGCCACACAATCCTATAATTCACCCCTCCACTTT | CATQSYNSPLHF
NA | NA | TRBJ1-4 | TRBV7-7 | TGTGCTAGCAGCTTAAACACAGGGCCGAATGAAAAACTGTTTTTT | CASSLNTGPNEKLFF
NA | NA | TRBJ2-7 | TRBV11-3 | TGTGCCAGCAGCCAGGGACTTTCCTACGAGCAGTACTTC | CASSQGLSYEQYF
NA | NA | TRBJ2-7 | TRBV11-2 | TGTGCCAGCAGCTTAGGAGGTTATACCTACGAGCAGTACTTC | CASSLGGYTYEQYF
once | NA | TRBJ2-3 | TRBV18 | TGTGCCAGCTCACCAACCGCGGGAAATGTGTATACGCAGTATTTT | CASSPTAGNVYTQYF
NA | NA | TRBJ1-1 | TRBV6-5 | TGTGCCAGCAGTTCCCGAAGGGGAAGTGAAGCTTTCTTT | CASSSRRGSEAFF
NA | TRBD1 | TRBJ2-7 | TRBV4-1 | TGCGCCAGCAGCCAAACGGACAGGGCCCTTTACGAGCAGTACTTC | CASSQTDRALYEQYF
NA | NA | TRBJ2-7 | TRBV6-6 | TGTGCCAGCAGCAACATAAACGAGCAGTACTTC | CASSNINEQYF
once | TRBD1 | TRBJ1-2 | TRBV10-3 | TGTGCCATCAGTGACTCGGGACAGGGACACTACTATGGCTACACCTTC | CAISDSGQGHYYGYTF
once | TRBD1 | TRBJ1-1 | TRBV29-1 | TGCAGCGTTGAATGGGCAGGGGGCGTCTTAGGCACTGAAGCTTTCTTT | CSVEWAGGVLGTEAFF
NA | NA | TRBJ1-1 | TRBV6-5 | TGTGCCAGCAGTTACTCGGGACCGAGCATGAACACTGAAGCTTTCTTT | CASSYSGPSMNTEAFF
NA | TRBD2 | TRBJ2-2 | TRBV5-4 | TGTGCCAGCAGCCGGACTAGCGGGGGAGGCACCGGGGAGCTGTTTTTT | CASSRTSGGGTGELFF
NA | TRBD1 | TRBJ1-3 | TRBV6-4 | TGTGCCAGCAGCCCAACAGGGGCCGGAAACACCATATATTTT | CASSPTGAGNTIYF
NA | NA | TRBJ2-7 | TRBV5-4 | TGTGCCAGCAGCTCCGGCCGTTACGAGCAGTACTTC | CASSSGRYEQYF
NA | NA | TRBJ1-3 | TRBV6-5 | TGTGCCAGCAAGCGAACGGGGGGAAACACCATATATTTT | CASKRTGGNTIYF
NA | NA | TRBJ2-1 | TRBV19 | TGTGCCAGTCGGCGAGACGGAAACAATGAGCAGTTCTTC | CASRRDGNNEQFF
NA | NA | TRBJ2-7 | TRBV19 | TGTGCCAGTAGTATAACCGGGACCTACGAGCAGTACTTC | CASSITGTYEQYF
NA | NA | TRBJ2-1 | TRBV4-2 | TGTGCCAGCAGCCAAGAGGCAGCGGGCGGATACAATGAGCAGTTCTTC | CASSQEAAGGYNEQFF
NA | NA | TRBJ1-2 | TRBV5-8 | TGTGCCAGCAGCTTCTTAGGGGGACCCCGAGGGTATGGCTACACCTTC | CASSFLGGPRGYGYTF